The 19 T cell receptor beta chains below all came from one sample that was sequenced in a study of T cells in localized non-small cell lung cancer. Assay used: immunoSEQ multiplex PCR; TCRdb lists only in-frame clones, some missing. The sample holds roughly 30,000 clones, approximately 90% seen once. The sample consisted of peripheral blood, taken before any cancer treatment. The source of these receptors is an older female donor with stage III squamous cell lung carcinoma.

V usage is TRBV28 and J usage is TRBJ1-2, with D maybe TRBD1 (5 bases). This CDR3 is 11 amino acids long. CDR1 is MDHEN and CDR2 is SYDVKM in the germline V gene. V dropped 6 bases and J dropped 7 bases, with 9 bases sitting between them. CDR3 sequence: CASSDRLGYTF. Here the CDR3 DNA reads TGTGCCAGCAGCGACAGACTTGGCTACACCTTC.

This rearrangement joins TRBV6-5 to TRBJ1-5; D may be TRBD1 (5 bases). Trimming stripped 11 bases from V and 9 bases from J, with 20 bases between. CDR1 is MNHEY and CDR2 is SVGAGI in the germline V gene. The CDR3 covers 13 residues. The CDR3 protein is CAALIGAPRPQHF. CDR3 nucleotides: TGTGCCGCCCTGATCGGGGCCCCTAGGCCCCAGCATTTT.

This clone showed up just a few times. The chain is built from TRBV2 and TRBJ2-2, with 7 bases that match TRBD2. CDR1 and CDR2 (germline): SNHLY, FYNNEI. The CDR3 is made up of 14 amino acids. J was trimmed by 1 base and V by 11 bases; bases with no gene match: 7. The CDR3 region has the DNA TGTGCCCAAGCGGGGAGGGGGAACACCGGGGAGCTGTTTTTT. Translation gives CAQAGRGNTGELFF.

This rearrangement joins TRBV4-1 to TRBJ1-1; a weak D match, TRBD1 (5 bases). The germline CDR1 and CDR2 sequences are MGHRA and YSYEKL. V gave up 4 bases and J gave up 1 base, with 16 bases separating them. This CDR3 is 16 amino acids long. DNA of the CDR3: TGCGCCAGCAGCCCAAGTAGGACACGGTCGAACACTGAAGCTTTCTTT. This encodes CASSPSRTRSNTEAFF.

The chain has TRBV27 and TRBJ2-3; D uncertain. Germline V gene lookup returns CDR1 MNHEY and CDR2 SMNVEV (reference sequence). The CDR3 has 12 residues. The ends were cut back, 8 bases at V and 2 bases at J, with 8 bases in the middle. The chain's CDR3 is CASLSHTDTQYF. CDR3 coding DNA: TGTGCCAGCCTAAGCCACACAGATACGCAGTATTTT.

This clone showed up just a few times. The rearrangement links TRBV10-2 to TRBJ2-7, with D possibly called TRBD1 or TRBD2 (5 bases each). Looked up from germline, CDR1 is WSHSY and CDR2 is SAAADI. CDR3 size: 13 residues. V lost 10 bases and J lost 2, with 15 bases in between. The CDR3 loop is CATGTHRAYEQYF. The CDR3 nucleotides read TGCGCCACCGGGACCCATCGGGCCTACGAGCAGTACTTC.

This clone was seen only once. V and J are TRBV2 and TRBJ2-5; 7 bases agree with TRBD2. Germline assignment: CDR1 SNHLY and CDR2 FYNNEI. The V and J ends lost 6 bases and 5 bases, in that order; junction bases with no gene match: 0. CDR3 length: 11 residues. The CDR3 spells CASRGGETQYF. CDR3 DNA sequence: TGTGCCAGCAGGGGGGGGGAGACCCAGTACTTC.

This rearrangement joins TRBV5-1 to TRBJ1-1; no clear D gene. The CDR3 length is 15 residues. Per the germline V gene, CDR1 is SGHRS and CDR2 is YFSETQ. Trimming took 0 bases from V and 4 from J, leaving 13 bases between them. The CDR3 spells CASSLGHPGGTEAFF. The CDR3 DNA sequence: TGCGCCAGCAGCTTGGGGCACCCTGGCGGCACTGAAGCTTTCTTT.

The rearrangement uses TRBV7-8 and TRBJ1-2; D perhaps matches TRBD1 (6 bases). Trimming removed 5 bases from V and 7 bases from J, with 20 bases in between. Germline lookup yields CDR1 SGHVS and CDR2 FQNEAQ. There are 15 residues in the CDR3. The CDR3 is CASSPILDSPIGYTF. In DNA, the CDR3 is TGTGCCAGCAGCCCGATATTGGACAGTCCTATTGGCTACACCTTC.

The chain combines TRBV27 with TRBJ2-1, with TRBD2 matching over 9 bases. The V and J ends lost 2 bases and 5 bases, in that order; junction bases with no gene match: 4. Germline-derived CDR1 and CDR2 are MNHEY and SMNVEV (reference sequence). There are 15 residues in the CDR3. The CDR3, as DNA: TGTGCCAGCAGTTTAAGGCGGGGGGGTAACAATGAGCAGTTCTTC. Residues: CASSLRRGGNNEQFF.

This rearrangement joins TRBV27 to TRBJ1-4, with 8 bases matching TRBD1. The CDR3 has 19 amino acids. V was pared by 5 bases and J by 4 bases, with 18 bases of the junction left unmatched. Germline V gives CDR1 MNHEY, CDR2 SMNVEV (reference sequence). Here the CDR3 DNA reads TGTGCCAGCAGTCCCCCGCCCCGGGGCTCAGGGGGCCGTAATGAAAAACTGTTTTTT. It yields the protein CASSPPPRGSGGRNEKLFF.

The chain has TRBV11-2 and TRBJ2-6; D possibly corresponds to TRBD2 (6 bases). The germline V and J ends were trimmed by 8 bases and 4 bases, with 9 bases remaining between them. Germline CDR1 SGHAT, CDR2 FQNNGV. The CDR3 contains 13 residues. The CDR3 nucleotides read TGTGCCAGCGGGAGGCCCGGGGCCAACGTCCTGACTTTC. Its protein is CASGRPGANVLTF.

The J gene is TRBJ2-3, the V gene TRBV5-1; TRBD2 aligns across 11 bases. Looked up from germline, CDR1 is SGHRS and CDR2 is YFSETQ. The J segment lost 4 bases and the V segment lost 0 bases, leaving 4 bases of the junction unmatched. The CDR3 covers 16 residues. The CDR3, as DNA: TGCGCCAGCAGCTTGGCCACTAGCGGGAGTGCAGATACGCAGTATTTT. Its protein product is CASSLATSGSADTQYF.

V and J are TRBV11-2 and TRBJ2-7; D is ambiguous. With 3 bases removed from V and 0 bases from J, the gap between germline ends came to 6 bases. The CDR3 runs 13 residues. Germline V CDR1 and CDR2: SGHAT, FQNNGV. The CDR3, as DNA: TGTGCCAGCAGCTTCTCGAGCTCCTACGAGCAGTACTTC. The encoded protein is CASSFSSSYEQYF.

The rearrangement links TRBV6-1 to TRBJ1-5; 10 nucleotides line up with TRBD1. V shed 6 bases and J 4 bases; nucleotides not matched to a gene: 3. Germline CDR1 reads MNHNS; CDR2 reads SASEGT. The CDR3 sequence is 14 residues long. CDR3 in DNA: TGTGCCAGCAGGGGACAGGGGATAAATCAGCCCCAGCATTTT. Its translation: CASRGQGINQPQHF.

The chain couples TRBV11-1 to TRBJ2-3, with 9 bases identical to TRBD2. J was trimmed by 0 bases and V by 0 bases; bases with no gene match: 4. The length of the CDR3 is 17 residues. CDR1 and CDR2 from the germline V gene are SGHAT and FQDESV (reference sequence). Written as DNA, the CDR3 is TGTGCCAGCAGCTTAGCGCCCCTAGCGGGGAGCACAGATACGCAGTATTTT. Its translation: CASSLAPLAGSTDTQYF.

J is TRBJ1-5 and V is TRBV9, with D uncertain. Trimming removed 0 bases from V and 1 base from J, with 8 bases in between. CDR3 length: 15 amino acids. Germline CDR1 and CDR2: SGDLS and YYNGEE. This CDR3 reads CASSVGLDSNQPQHF. The CDR3 DNA reads as TGTGCCAGCAGCGTAGGGTTGGACAGCAATCAGCCCCAGCATTTT.

The V gene is TRBV4-1, the J gene TRBJ2-1; 8 bases align to TRBD2. The germline V gene has CDR1 MGHRA and CDR2 YSYEKL. The CDR3 totals 15 residues. The ends lost 0 bases at V and 6 bases at J; junction bases unmatched: 4. CDR3 DNA sequence: TGCGCCAGCAGCCAAGAGCCTAGCGGGCGCAATGAGCAGTTCTTC. Its protein product is CASSQEPSGRNEQFF.

This chain joins TRBV27 and TRBJ2-1; 10 bases fit TRBD1. The germline V gene has CDR1 MNHEY and CDR2 SMNVEV (reference sequence). CDR3 size: 15 residues. After removal of 3 bases from V and 4 bases from J, the junction contained 3 bases not matched to a gene. Here the CDR3 DNA reads TGTGCCAGCAGTTTCCGGGACAGGGGTTACAATGAGCAGTTCTTC. Residues: CASSFRDRGYNEQFF.